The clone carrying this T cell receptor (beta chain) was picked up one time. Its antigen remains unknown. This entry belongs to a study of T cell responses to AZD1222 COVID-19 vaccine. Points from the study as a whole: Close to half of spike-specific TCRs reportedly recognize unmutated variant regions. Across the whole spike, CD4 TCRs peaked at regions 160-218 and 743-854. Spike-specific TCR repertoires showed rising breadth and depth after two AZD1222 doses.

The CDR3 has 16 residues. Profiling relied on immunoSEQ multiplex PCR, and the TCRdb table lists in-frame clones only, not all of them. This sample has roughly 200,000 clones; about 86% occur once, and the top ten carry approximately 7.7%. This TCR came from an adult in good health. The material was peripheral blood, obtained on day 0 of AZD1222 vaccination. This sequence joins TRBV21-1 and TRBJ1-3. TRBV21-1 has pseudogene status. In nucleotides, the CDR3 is TGTGCCAGCAGCCCAGCACGAGGTGATTCTGGAAACACCATATATTTT. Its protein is CASSPARGDSGNTIYF.